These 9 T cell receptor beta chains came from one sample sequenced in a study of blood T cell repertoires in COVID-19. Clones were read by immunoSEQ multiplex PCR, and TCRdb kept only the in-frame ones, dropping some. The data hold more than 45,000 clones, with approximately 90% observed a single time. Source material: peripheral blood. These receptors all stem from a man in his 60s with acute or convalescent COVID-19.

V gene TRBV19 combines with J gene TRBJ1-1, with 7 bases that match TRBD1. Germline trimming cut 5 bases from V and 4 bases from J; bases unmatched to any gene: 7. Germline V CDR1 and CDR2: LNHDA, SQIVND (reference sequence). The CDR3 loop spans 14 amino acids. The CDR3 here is CASSVTGASTEAFF. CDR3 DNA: TGTGCCAGTAGTGTTACAGGGGCGAGCACTGAAGCTTTCTTT.

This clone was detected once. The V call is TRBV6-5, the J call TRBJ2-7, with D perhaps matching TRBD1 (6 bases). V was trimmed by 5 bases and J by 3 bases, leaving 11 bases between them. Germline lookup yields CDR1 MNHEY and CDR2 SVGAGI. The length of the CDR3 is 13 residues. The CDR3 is CASSKGEGYEQYF. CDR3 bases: TGTGCCAGCAGTAAGGGGGAAGGCTACGAGCAGTACTTC.

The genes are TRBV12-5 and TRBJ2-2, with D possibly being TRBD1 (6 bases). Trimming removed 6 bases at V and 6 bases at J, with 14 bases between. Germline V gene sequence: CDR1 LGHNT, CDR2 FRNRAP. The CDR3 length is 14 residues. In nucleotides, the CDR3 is TGTGCTAGTGGCCTTACGGACAGTGCCGGGGAGCTGTTTTTT. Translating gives CASGLTDSAGELFF.

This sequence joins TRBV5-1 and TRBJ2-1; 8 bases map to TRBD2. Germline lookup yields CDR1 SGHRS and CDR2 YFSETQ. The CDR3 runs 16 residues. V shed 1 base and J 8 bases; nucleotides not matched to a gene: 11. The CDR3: CASSLSPRSGSYEQFF. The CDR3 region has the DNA TGCGCCAGCAGCTTGTCGCCCAGGAGCGGGAGTTATGAGCAGTTCTTC.

The CDR3 DNA sequence: TGCGCCAGCAGCTTGGCCGGCAGGATCCCAACTAATGAAAAACTGTTTTTT. As protein: CASSLAGRIPTNEKLFF. The chain recombines TRBV5-1 with TRBJ1-4, with unresolved D. This CDR3 spans 17 amino acids. The germline V and J ends were trimmed by 0 bases and 0 bases, with 12 bases remaining between them. Germline lookup yields CDR1 SGHRS and CDR2 YFSETQ.

The CDR3 is CASEVTGWYNSGNTIYF. In DNA, the CDR3 is TGTGCCAGCGAGGTGACAGGCTGGTATAATTCTGGAAACACCATATATTTT. The chain joins TRBV25-1 to TRBJ1-3, with a tentative D call TRBD1 (6 bases). This CDR3 spans 17 amino acids. The germline gives CDR1 MGHDK, CDR2 SYGVNS. V was clipped by 8 bases and J by 1 base, with 21 bases between them.

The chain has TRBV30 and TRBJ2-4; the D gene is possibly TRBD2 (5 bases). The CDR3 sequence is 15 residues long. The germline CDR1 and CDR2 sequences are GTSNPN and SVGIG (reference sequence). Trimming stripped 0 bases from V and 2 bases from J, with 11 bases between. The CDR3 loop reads CAWSVLGVTKNIQYF. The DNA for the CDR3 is TGTGCCTGGAGTGTCCTCGGGGTTACCAAAAACATTCAGTACTTC.

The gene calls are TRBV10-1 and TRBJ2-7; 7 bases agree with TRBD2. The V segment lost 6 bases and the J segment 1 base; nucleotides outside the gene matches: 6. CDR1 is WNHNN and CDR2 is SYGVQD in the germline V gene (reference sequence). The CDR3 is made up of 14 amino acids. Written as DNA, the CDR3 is TGCGCCAGCAGGGGACCGGGAGGATCCTACGAGCAGTACTTC. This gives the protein CASRGPGGSYEQYF.

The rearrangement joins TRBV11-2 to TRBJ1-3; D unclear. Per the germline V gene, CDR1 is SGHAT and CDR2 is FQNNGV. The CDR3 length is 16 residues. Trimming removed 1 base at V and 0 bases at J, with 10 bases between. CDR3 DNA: TGTGCCAGCAGCTTAGGACCGCGGCTCTCTGGAAACACCATATATTTT. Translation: CASSLGPRLSGNTIYF. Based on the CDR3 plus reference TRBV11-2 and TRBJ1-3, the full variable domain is EAGVAQSPRYKIIEKRQSVAFWCNPISGHATLYWYQQILGQGPKLLIQFQNNGVVDDSQLPKDRFSAERLKGVDSTLKIQPAKLEDSAVYLCASSLGPRLSGNTIYFGEGSWLTVV.